This TCR beta chain was captured by sequencing in a study of T cell changes during pregnancy in multiple sclerosis. V shed 3 bases and J shed 1 base, with 10 bases lying between them. The germline CDR1 and CDR2 sequences are LNHDA and SQIVND (reference sequence). The CDR3 totals 15 residues. Method: immunoSEQ multiplex PCR; TCRdb's copy keeps in-frame clones and lacks some. Altogether around 100,000 clones are present, around 93% being singletons, with the ten largest covering about 1.8%. The table lists this clone with a count of one. The source was peripheral blood, collected after pregnancy. The chain carries TRBV19 and TRBJ1-5; no clear D. This receptor was identified in a female donor with multiple sclerosis, enrolled in a pregnancy study. The CDR3 loop is CASSIYPGSNQPQHF. Written as DNA, the CDR3 is TGTGCCAGTAGTATTTACCCGGGGAGCAATCAGCCCCAGCATTTT.